This record looks at one T cell receptor beta chain sequence and its context. Germline V gene lookup returns CDR1 MNHEY and CDR2 SMNVEV (reference sequence). With 1 base removed from V and 2 bases from J, the gap between germline ends came to 9 bases. This CDR3 is built from 14 residues. The source of the sample is a study of blood T cell repertoires in COVID-19. Sequenced by immunoSEQ multiplex PCR; TCRdb stores in-frame clones only, minus some. The table includes around 110,000 clones, roughly 88% detected once. This receptor was identified in a man aged 50-59 years with active or convalescent COVID-19. The sequenced sample consisted of peripheral blood. This sequence joins TRBV27 and TRBJ2-7, with a tentative D call TRBD2 (5 bases). CDR3 loop: CASSLYTGTYEQYF. DNA for the CDR3: TGTGCCAGCAGTTTATATACCGGGACCTACGAGCAGTACTTC.